This passage covers 18 T cell receptor beta chains from one sample sequenced in a study of T cells in Graves' hyperthyroidism and ophthalmopathy. TCR beta CDR3 sequences were amplified from RNA transcripts. RT-PCR in the first round (using the HTBI primer set) targeted the TCR CDR3. TCRdb re-derived calls from the multiplex PCR reads in MiXCR, one entry per CDR3 protein. The sample has 550,000 to 800,000 distinct CDR3 sequences, over 15% seen once. Sequencing used blood. These receptors came from a man younger than 35 with Graves' hyperthyroidism.

Comments on this clonotype: A junction end diverges from the germline sequence, so it may reflect a read error. J is TRBJ2-3 and V is TRBV28; a possible D gene is TRBD2 (7 bases). The CDR3 consists of 14 residues. CDR1 is MDHEN, CDR2 SYDVKM, per germline. The DNA of the CDR3 is TGTGCCAGCAGAGGGGGAGGGGTAACGGATACGCACTATTTT. This encodes CASRGGGVTDTHYF.

The chain joins TRBV28 to TRBJ1-5, with a weak D call TRBD1 (5 bases). Trimming removed 10 bases at V and 5 bases at J, with 18 bases between. The CDR3 totals 14 residues. Germline lookup yields CDR1 MDHEN and CDR2 SYDVKM. This chain's CDR3 is CAIMRSLGDQPQHF. For the CDR3, the DNA is TGTGCCATCATGAGGAGCCTGGGGGATCAGCCCCAGCATTTT.

This clonotype came up many times. Just one base apart from a much larger clone, this may be a read error. The chain links TRBV7-8 to TRBJ2-3, with D hard to call. This CDR3 comprises 11 residues. Trimming pared 4 bases from V and 4 bases from J, leaving 3 bases between. Germline V gene sequence: CDR1 SGHVS, CDR2 FQNEAQ. CDR3 sequence reads: CASSYADTQYF. CDR3 sequence (DNA): TGTGCCAGCAGCTACGCAGATACGCAGTATTTT. Full variable domain (missing parts from reference TRBV7-8 and TRBJ2-3): GAGVSQSPRYKVAKRGQDVALRCDPISGHVSLFWYQQALGQGPEFLTYFQNEAQLDKSGLPSDRFFAERPEGSVSTLKIQRTQQEDSAVYLCASSYADTQYFGPGTRLTVL.

This chain links TRBV6-1 with TRBJ2-5, with D unclear. Germline V lookup: CDR1 MNHNS, CDR2 SASEGT. The length of the CDR3 is 14 residues. V was shortened by 6 bases and J by 5 bases, with 16 bases between the two germline ends. The CDR3 bases are TGTGCCAGCAGCCAAACGACGGCGAGGGAGACCCAGTACTTC. Translation: CASSQTTARETQYF.

This clonotype was recorded many times. The chain is built from TRBV6-2 or TRBV6-3 and TRBJ2-7, with D possibly TRBD1 on 6 matching bases. This CDR3 comprises 17 residues. Germline CDR1 and CDR2: MNHEY and SVGEGT. The germline V and J ends were trimmed by 0 bases and 2 bases, with 17 bases remaining between them. The CDR3 nucleotides are TGTGCCAGCAGTTACTCGATTGGCCAGGGGCGAGCCTACGAGCAGTACTTC. It specifies CASSYSIGQGRAYEQYF.

The table lists this clonotype with many counts. The rearrangement uses TRBV20-1 and TRBJ2-3; 11 nucleotides agree with TRBD2. This CDR3 region has 15 residues. The germline V gene encodes CDR1 DFQATT and CDR2 SNEGSKA (reference sequence). Trimming removed 2 bases from V and 6 bases from J; junction bases left unmatched: 7. This chain's CDR3 is CSARPTSGRPDTQYF. The DNA of the CDR3 is TGCAGTGCTAGACCTACTAGCGGGAGACCGGATACGCAGTATTTT.

This clonotype was found many times. The V gene is TRBV24-1, the J gene TRBJ2-6; D gene unclear. CDR1 is KGHDR and CDR2 is SFDVKD in the germline V gene. V lost 3 bases and J 0 bases, leaving 5 bases between the germline ends. CDR3 length: 15 amino acids. DNA for the CDR3: TGTGCCACCAGTGATAGTAGCTCTGGGGCCAACGTCCTGACTTTC. This sequence encodes CATSDSSSGANVLTF.

This clonotype was seen many times. The chain joins TRBV12-5 to TRBJ2-3, with 14 bases that match TRBD2. The trim removed 2 bases at V and 6 bases at J, leaving 10 bases unmatched. CDR3 size: 18 residues. CDR1 is LGHNT, CDR2 FRNRAP, per germline. The CDR3 nucleotides are TGTGCTAGTGGTTTGCCCCCCGGGACTAGCGGGAGAGATGATACGCAGTATTTT. Its protein is CASGLPPGTSGRDDTQYF. The variable domain in full, completed from reference TRBV12-5 and TRBJ2-3, reads DARVTQTPRHKVTEMGQEVTMRCQPILGHNTVFWYRQTMMQGLELLAYFRNRAPLDDSGMPKDRFSAEMPDATLATLKIQPSEPRDSAVYFCASGLPPGTSGRDDTQYFGPGTRLTVL.

This clonotype appeared a few times. The V gene is TRBV19, the J gene TRBJ2-7; possibly TRBD1 for D (6 bases). Trimming took off 0 bases at V and 6 bases at J, with 15 bases between the two ends. Germline V gives CDR1 LNHDA, CDR2 SQIVND (reference sequence). The CDR3 totals 15 residues. CDR3 in DNA: TGTGCCAGTAGTATAGAGTTCCACAGGGCGACCGAGCAGTACTTC. Its protein is CASSIEFHRATEQYF.

This clonotype was observed a handful of times. This chain joins TRBV19 and TRBJ1-2, with D unclear. Germline loops: CDR1 LNHDA, CDR2 SQIVND (reference sequence). The V gene lost 4 bases and the J gene lost 6 bases, with 15 bases spanning the gap. This CDR3 region has 14 residues. CDR3 sequence (DNA): TGTGCCAGTAGTACGCCCCTAGAACCGCATGGCTACACCTTC. It translates to CASSTPLEPHGYTF.

The table lists this clonotype with many counts. The chain links TRBV2 to TRBJ2-7, with no clear D. Between the trimmed V and J ends, which lost 0 bases and 5 bases, there was a span of 11 bases. Per the germline V gene, CDR1 is SNHLY and CDR2 is FYNNEI. This CDR3 spans 14 amino acids. The CDR3 region has the DNA TGTGCCAGCAGTGAAGCAGGGTTTGATAACGAGCAGTACTTC. It translates to CASSEAGFDNEQYF.

The V and J genes are TRBV18 and TRBJ2-2; 10 nucleotides line up with TRBD2. V shed 6 bases, J shed 6 bases, and the junction held 7 bases outside the gene matches. Per germline, CDR1 KGHSH and CDR2 LQKENI. This CDR3 has 15 amino acids. CDR3 bases: TGTGCCAGCTCGGCAGGACTAGCGGAGGCCGGGGAGCTGTTTTTT. This sequence encodes CASSAGLAEAGELFF.

The chain links TRBV6-1 to TRBJ2-1, with 7 bases lining up with TRBD1. CDR1 MNHNS and CDR2 SASEGT come from the germline V gene. The trim removed 6 bases at V and 8 bases at J, leaving 4 bases unmatched. The CDR3 is made up of 12 amino acids. CDR3 region: CASSKTGDEQFF. CDR3 in DNA: TGTGCCAGCAGCAAAACAGGGGATGAGCAGTTCTTC.

The chain uses TRBV30 and TRBJ2-2; D gene unclear. V was clipped by 5 bases and J by 2 bases, with 18 bases between them. Germline CDR1 is GTSNPN and CDR2 is SVGIG (reference sequence). The CDR3 spans 16 residues. The CDR3 region is CAWGRGPGANTGELFF. The CDR3 nucleotides read TGTGCCTGGGGACGTGGGCCAGGAGCTAACACCGGGGAGCTGTTTTTT.

This clonotype was seen ten or more times. This chain uses TRBV12-5 with TRBJ2-1; 10 nucleotides line up with TRBD2. V gave up 8 bases and J gave up 11 bases; unmatched junction bases: 9. Per the germline V gene, CDR1 is LGHNT and CDR2 is FRNRAP. The length of the CDR3 is 13 residues. CDR3 loop: CASLLAGVGKQFF. Written as DNA, the CDR3 is TGTGCTAGTCTGCTAGCGGGAGTAGGGAAGCAGTTCTTC.

The chain uses TRBV6-5 and TRBJ2-2; 12 bases align to TRBD2. This CDR3 region has 17 residues. Germline CDR1 is MNHEY and CDR2 is SVGAGI. J lost 4 bases, V lost 1 base, and 4 bases had no gene match. The CDR3 sequence is CASSYWLAGGGTGELFF. The CDR3 nucleotides are TGTGCCAGCAGTTACTGGCTAGCGGGAGGGGGCACCGGGGAGCTGTTTTTT.

As regards this clonotype: A junction boundary mismatches the germline segment, possibly from a read error. In DNA, the CDR3 is TGCAGCGTGGAAGAGACTGGAGATCAGCCCCAGCATTTT. It specifies CSVEETGDQPQHF. The rearrangement joins TRBV29-1 to TRBJ1-5, with D uncertain. There are 13 residues in the CDR3. Germline assignment: CDR1 SQVTM and CDR2 ANQGSEA.

This rearrangement joins TRBV12-5 to TRBJ2-5; a possible D gene is TRBD2 (7 bases). The CDR3 totals 15 residues. Trimming stripped 6 bases from V and 3 bases from J, with 17 bases between. CDR1 and CDR2 from the germline V gene are LGHNT and FRNRAP. The DNA of the CDR3 is TGTGCTAGTGGCCGCCCCGGGGGGCGGGAAGAGACCCAGTACTTC. It yields the protein CASGRPGGREETQYF.